This T cell receptor (beta chain) was sequenced in a study of T-cell reconstitution after alpha-beta-depleted transplantation in children. This sample's TCRbeta library carried unique molecular identifier barcodes. MiXCR, run by TCRdb on the PCR reads, gives a single entry per CDR3 protein. The data hold around 600,000 distinct CDR3 sequences, with about 10% observed a single time. CDR3 length: 16 amino acids. Germline lookup yields CDR1 MDHEN and CDR2 SYDVKM. V shed 5 bases and J 5 bases; nucleotides not matched to a gene: 11. The chain recombines TRBV28 with TRBJ2-7; 11 nucleotides match TRBD1. The material sequenced was PBMCs from the stem cell graft donor, taken from the stem cell graft. The TCR comes from a human donor who donated a stem cell graft to a child with acute myeloid leukemia. In DNA, the CDR3 is TGTGCCAGCAGTCAAAGGGCGGGACAGGGGGTAAACGAGCAGTACTTC. Translated: CASSQRAGQGVNEQYF.